Described below is a single T cell receptor beta chain sequence and its context. Its antigen is not identified. The sample originates from a study of shared clonotypes between healthy human individuals. Findings and limits, study-wide: In this cohort, only blood was sampled, and tissue repertoires likely differ.

V lost 3 bases, J lost 1 base, and 9 bases lay in between. Per germline, CDR1 SGDLS and CDR2 YYNGEE. The CDR3 consists of 14 residues. Positively selected for CCR7, the CD45RO-negative cells used as naive CD8 cells excluded terminally differentiated effector memory CD45RA+ cells. Profiled with immunoSEQ multiplex PCR; TCRdb holds only in-frame clones, not every one. The data show about 2.2 million clones, with 90% to 95% seen just once and 1.5% to 2% held by the top ten. The specimen sequenced was naive CD8+ T cells from PBMCs. The TCR comes from a man younger than 30 in good health. Some clones in this sample may be carry-over from other donors' samples. J is TRBJ2-3 and V is TRBV9, with a weak D call TRBD2 (5 bases). The CDR3 nucleotides read TGTGCCAGCAGCGGAGGGCTCCGCACAGATACGCAGTATTTT. It translates to CASSGGLRTDTQYF.